This T cell receptor beta chain was retrieved from a study of Tregs in tolerant kidney transplant recipients. V lost 6 bases to trimming and J lost 4 bases; unmatched junction nucleotides: 12. The CDR3 has 16 residues. The germline gives CDR1 GTSNPN, CDR2 SVGIG (reference sequence). TCRdb keeps only in-frame clones here, not all; method: immunoSEQ multiplex PCR. The data hold 50,000 to 80,000 clones, with roughly 98% observed a single time. This material consisted of Tregs from blood, taken before the transplant. This clonotype originated in a human donor who received a combined kidney and bone marrow transplant. The J gene is TRBJ1-2, the V gene TRBV30; 12 bases are shared with TRBD1. Here the CDR3 DNA reads TGTGCCTGCACCGGGACAGGGGGCGTCTCCTTCTATGGCTACACCTTC. Translating gives CACTGTGGVSFYGYTF.